Below, 13 T cell receptor beta chains from the same sample are listed, as sequenced in a study of blood T cell repertoires in COVID-19. Method: immunoSEQ multiplex PCR; TCRdb's copy keeps in-frame clones and lacks some. The sample carries 65,000 to 85,000 clones, 87% recorded once. The sample comprised peripheral blood. These receptors all come from a woman aged 18-29 years with acute or convalescent COVID-19.

The chain recombines TRBV5-6 with TRBJ2-1; the match to TRBD2 covers 10 bases. V lost 0 bases to trimming and J lost 7 bases; unmatched junction nucleotides: 7. The CDR3 loop spans 16 amino acids. Looked up from germline, CDR1 is SGHDT and CDR2 is YYEEEE. The CDR3 here is CASSLVLAGVGNEQFF. The DNA of the CDR3 is TGTGCCAGCAGCTTGGTTCTAGCGGGAGTCGGGAATGAGCAGTTCTTC. The full variable domain, completed using reference TRBV5-6 and TRBJ2-1, is DAGVTQSPTHLIKTRGQQVTLRCSPKSGHDTVSWYQQALGQGPQFIFQYYEEEERQRGNFPDRFSGHQFPNYSSELNVNALLLGDSALYLCASSLVLAGVGNEQFFGPGTRLTVL.

The chain uses TRBV27 and TRBJ1-2; D gene uncertain. V lost 2 bases and J lost 2, with 9 bases in between. Germline CDR1 MNHEY, CDR2 SMNVEV (reference sequence). This CDR3 contains 14 residues. CDR3 sequence reads: CASSLSRLNYGYTF. The DNA of the CDR3 is TGTGCCAGCAGTTTAAGCAGGCTAAACTATGGCTACACCTTC.

The genes are TRBV6-2 or TRBV6-3 and TRBJ2-4, with D perhaps matching TRBD1 (6 bases). Trimming took off 5 bases at V and 5 bases at J, with 13 bases between the two ends. The germline CDR1 and CDR2 sequences are MNHEY and SVGEGT. The CDR3 has 14 residues. The CDR3 sequence: CASSITRGQNIQYF. The CDR3 DNA follows: TGTGCCAGCAGTATTACCAGGGGTCAAAACATTCAGTACTTC.

The chain carries TRBV6-5 and TRBJ2-7; 10 bases fit TRBD1. Germline CDR1 reads MNHEY; CDR2 reads SVGAGI. This CDR3 region has 16 residues. V shed 0 bases, J shed 5 bases, and the junction held 7 bases outside the gene matches. CDR3 DNA: TGTGCCAGCAGTTACTCCCGGGACAGGGGTTATGACGAGCAGTACTTC. Translating it yields CASSYSRDRGYDEQYF.

The chain has TRBV7-9 and TRBJ2-7; D gene ambiguous. CDR3 length: 13 residues. Germline CDR1 is SEHNR and CDR2 is FQNEAQ (reference sequence). V lost 1 base and J lost 4, with 8 bases in between. CDR3 in amino acids: CASSLGSGYEQYF. Written as DNA, the CDR3 is TGTGCCAGCAGCTTAGGTTCCGGGTACGAGCAGTACTTC.

This clone occurred a few times. This chain uses TRBV11-2 with TRBJ1-2; no clear D. CDR1 and CDR2 (germline): SGHAT, FQNNGV. V shed 1 base and J shed 4 bases, with 10 bases lying between them. The CDR3 totals 14 residues. The CDR3 loop reads CASSLGAGFYGYTF. In DNA form, the CDR3 reads TGTGCCAGCAGCTTAGGCGCGGGGTTCTATGGCTACACCTTC.

This chain uses TRBV5-1 with TRBJ1-1, with a tentative D call TRBD1 (5 bases). The CDR3 totals 13 residues. Germline lookup yields CDR1 SGHRS and CDR2 YFSETQ. Trimming took off 4 bases at V and 1 base at J, with 8 bases between the two ends. The CDR3 nucleotides read TGCGCCAGCAGCACCACAGGGAACACTGAAGCTTTCTTT. It specifies CASSTTGNTEAFF.

The V call is TRBV5-1, the J call TRBJ2-3; 10 nucleotides align to TRBD2. The CDR3 is 15 amino acids. With 1 base clipped from V and 5 bases from J, the junction kept 4 bases outside the gene matches. Looked up from germline, CDR1 is SGHRS and CDR2 is YFSETQ. CDR3 DNA: TGCGCCAGCAGCTTGAGCGGGGGGGCGAAAGATACGCAGTATTTT. Its protein product is CASSLSGGAKDTQYF.

The gene calls are TRBV4-3 and TRBJ1-6; TRBD1 agrees at 7 bases. This CDR3 region has 16 residues. Germline CDR1 reads LGHNA; CDR2 reads YSLEER. Trimming at V came to 0 bases and at J to 5 bases, leaving 4 bases not matched to a gene. CDR3 DNA sequence: TGCGCCAGCAGCCAAGATTGGGACAGTAATAATTCACCCCTCCACTTT. Residues: CASSQDWDSNNSPLHF.

This clone has a single count. The gene calls are TRBV19 and TRBJ1-6, with no clear D. The ends were cut back, 4 bases at V and 1 base at J, with 2 bases in the middle. The CDR3 spans 13 residues. Germline CDR1 reads LNHDA; CDR2 reads SQIVND (reference sequence). Here the CDR3 DNA reads TGTGCCAGTAGTACTTCCTATAATTCACCCCTCCACTTT. Translating gives CASSTSYNSPLHF.

This chain uses TRBV5-4 with TRBJ1-2, with D perhaps TRBD1 (5 bases). Deletions cut 1 base from V and 8 bases from J, with 15 bases between. Germline V gene sequence: CDR1 SGHNT, CDR2 YYREEE (reference sequence). CDR3 size: 14 residues. CDR3: CASSLTTDRLGYTF. The DNA of the CDR3 is TGTGCCAGCAGCTTGACGACAGACCGGTTGGGCTACACCTTC.

This clone was recorded once. The V call is TRBV10-2, the J call TRBJ1-1; 11 bases agree with TRBD1. V lost 6 bases to trimming and J lost 1 base; unmatched junction nucleotides: 1. The CDR3 sequence is 14 residues long. Germline values: CDR1 WSHSY, CDR2 SAAADI. CDR3: CASRGQGANTEAFF. For the CDR3, the DNA is TGCGCCAGCAGAGGACAGGGGGCGAACACTGAAGCTTTCTTT.

The chain employs TRBV27 and TRBJ1-2, with TRBD1 matching over 10 bases. The CDR3 totals 13 residues. V shed 8 bases and J 2 bases; nucleotides not matched to a gene: 2. In germline, CDR1 is MNHEY, CDR2 SMNVEV (reference sequence). For the CDR3, the DNA is TGTGCCAGCTGGGACAGGGGAAACTATGGCTACACCTTC. Its protein product is CASWDRGNYGYTF.